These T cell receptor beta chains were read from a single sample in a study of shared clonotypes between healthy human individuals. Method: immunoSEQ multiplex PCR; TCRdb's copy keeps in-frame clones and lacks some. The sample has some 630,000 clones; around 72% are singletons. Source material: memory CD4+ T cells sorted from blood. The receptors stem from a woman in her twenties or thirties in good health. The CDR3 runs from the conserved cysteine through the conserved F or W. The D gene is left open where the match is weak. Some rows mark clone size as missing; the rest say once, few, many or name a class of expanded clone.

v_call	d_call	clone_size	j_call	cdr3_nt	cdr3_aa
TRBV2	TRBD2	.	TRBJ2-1	TGTGCCAGCAGTGATTGGAGCGGGAGGAAGAATGAGCAGTTCTTC	CASSDWSGRKNEQFF
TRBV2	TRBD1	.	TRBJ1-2	TGTGCCGGAAGACAGGGAGCCTATGGCTACACCTTC	CAGRQGAYGYTF
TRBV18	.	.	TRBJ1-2	TGTGCCAGCTCACCCGGACCTATCTATGGCTACACCTTC	CASSPGPIYGYTF
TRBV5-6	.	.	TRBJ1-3	TGTGCCAGCAGCCGGGACGGACGGGGCACCATATATTTT	CASSRDGRGTIYF
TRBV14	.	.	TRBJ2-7	TGTGCCAGCAGTCCCTACGGGAGACACTACGAGCAGTACTTC	CASSPYGRHYEQYF
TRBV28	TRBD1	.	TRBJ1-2	TGTGCCAGCAGCATGACGACAGGGAACTATGGCTACACCTTC	CASSMTTGNYGYTF
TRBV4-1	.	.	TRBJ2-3	TGCGCCAGCAGCCAAGGGCGAGCGGCGGGGGCGATCACAGATACGCAGTATTTT	CASSQGRAAGAITDTQYF
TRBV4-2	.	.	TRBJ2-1	TGTGCCAGCAGGCCCGATGGGAGGAAAGCGGGTGAGCAGTTCTTC	CASRPDGRKAGEQFF
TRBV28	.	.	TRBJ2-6	TGTGCCACCAGATCTGGGGCCAACGTCCTGACTTTC	CATRSGANVLTF
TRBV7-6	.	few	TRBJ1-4	TGTGCCAGCAGCTTACAGAGAGATGAAAAACTGTTTTTT	CASSLQRDEKLFF
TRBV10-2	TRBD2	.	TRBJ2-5	TGCGCCAGCAGCGCGACTAGCGTGAATTACGGTGAGACCCAGTACTTC	CASSATSVNYGETQYF
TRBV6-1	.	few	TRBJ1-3	TGTGCCAGCAGTGAACAAGCAGCTGGAAACACCATATATTTT	CASSEQAAGNTIYF
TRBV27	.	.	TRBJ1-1	TGTGCCAGCAGTCCCCGGGGAGTCAACACTGAAGCTTTCTTT	CASSPRGVNTEAFF
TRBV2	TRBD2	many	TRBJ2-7	TGTGCCAGCAGATCTTCGGGACTAGGGGGATACGAGCAGTACTTC	CASRSSGLGGYEQYF
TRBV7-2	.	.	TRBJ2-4	TGTGCCAGCAGCTCGTGGCATGACCTAGCCAAAAACATTCAGTACTTC	CASSSWHDLAKNIQYF
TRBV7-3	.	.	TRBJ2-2	TGTGCCAGCAGCTATAGCGCTATGACCGGGGAGCTGTTTTTT	CASSYSAMTGELFF
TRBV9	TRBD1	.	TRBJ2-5	TGTGCCAGCAGCCCCCGGACAGGACAAGAGACCCAGTACTTC	CASSPRTGQETQYF
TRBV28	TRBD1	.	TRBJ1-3	TGTGCCAGCAGTTTATCAGGACAGGGGGCTGGAAACACCATATATTTT	CASSLSGQGAGNTIYF
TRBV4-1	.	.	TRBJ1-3	TGCGCCAGCAGCCCCTTAGGCTACTCTGGAAACACCATATATTTT	CASSPLGYSGNTIYF
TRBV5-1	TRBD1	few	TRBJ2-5	TGCGCCAGCAGCTCGACAGGGGTTTTGGAGACCCAGTACTTC	CASSSTGVLETQYF
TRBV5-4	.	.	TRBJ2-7	TGTGCCAGCAGCATCGACGCAGCGAGCTCCTACGAGCAGTACTTC	CASSIDAASSYEQYF
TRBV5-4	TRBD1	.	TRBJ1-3	TGTGCCAGCAGCTCGACAGGGGATTACGGAAACACCATATATTTT	CASSSTGDYGNTIYF
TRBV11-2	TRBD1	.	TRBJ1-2	TGTGCCAGCAGCTTAGTCCAGGCAGGGGGCGAGGGCTACACCTTC	CASSLVQAGGEGYTF
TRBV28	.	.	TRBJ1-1	TGTGCCAGCAGTCCGCAATTGGGGAACACTGAAGCTTTCTTT	CASSPQLGNTEAFF
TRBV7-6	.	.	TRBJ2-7	TGTGCCAGCAGCCCCCGCCGGGTAGTGCTCTCCTACGAGCAGTACTTC	CASSPRRVVLSYEQYF
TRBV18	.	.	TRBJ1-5	TGTGCCAGCTCGAGATCCGATCAGCCCCAGCATTTT	CASSRSDQPQHF
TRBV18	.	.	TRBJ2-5	TGTGCCAGCTCACCAACTACAGGGTGGTATCAAGAGACCCAGTACTTC	CASSPTTGWYQETQYF
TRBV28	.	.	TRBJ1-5	TGTGCCAGCAGTTTAACGGGGGCTCGCAATCAGCCCCAGCATTTT	CASSLTGARNQPQHF
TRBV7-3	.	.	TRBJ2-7	TGTGCCAGCAGCTATCAGCAGGGGGGATTGGCCAACGAGCAGTACTTC	CASSYQQGGLANEQYF
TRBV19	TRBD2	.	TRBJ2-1	TGTGCCAGTAGTATTGGCGGGAGGGCCGGTGAGCAGTTCTTC	CASSIGGRAGEQFF
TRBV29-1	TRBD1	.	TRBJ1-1	TGCAGCGTCCTCCAGACAGGGCTTTACGCTGAAGCTTTCTTT	CSVLQTGLYAEAFF
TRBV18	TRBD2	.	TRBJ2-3	TGTGCCAGCTCAGCCCAGACTAGCGCAGATACGCAGTATTTT	CASSAQTSADTQYF
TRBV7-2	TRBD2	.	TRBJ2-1	TGTGCCAGCAGCCGTCGGGCGGGAGGTGGGAATGAGCAGTTCTTC	CASSRRAGGGNEQFF
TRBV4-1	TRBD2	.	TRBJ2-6	TGCGCCAGCAGCCGCACTAGCGGGAGGGCCACTGGGGCCAACGTCCTGACTTTC	CASSRTSGRATGANVLTF
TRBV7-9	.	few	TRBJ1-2	TGTGCCAGCAGCTTAGAAGGGGGGACTGGCTACACCTTC	CASSLEGGTGYTF
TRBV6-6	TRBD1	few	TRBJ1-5	TGTGCCAGCAGAACAGGGGGAGATCAGCCCCAGCATTTT	CASRTGGDQPQHF
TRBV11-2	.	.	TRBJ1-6	TGTGCCAGCAGCAAATCCGGACCGAGGAATTCACCCCTCCACTTT	CASSKSGPRNSPLHF
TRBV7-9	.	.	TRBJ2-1	TGTGCCAGCAGCTTGGACTGGCGGGAGCAGTTCTTC	CASSLDWREQFF
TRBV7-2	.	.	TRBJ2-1	TGTGCCAGCAGCTCGTACGGCAAAAATGAGCAGTTCTTC	CASSSYGKNEQFF
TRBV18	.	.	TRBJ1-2	TGTGCCAGCTCACCGGGCAGCCGGGGGATAAATGGCTACACCTTC	CASSPGSRGINGYTF
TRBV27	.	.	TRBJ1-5	TGTGCCAGCAGTCCCAGACAAGGCAATCAGCCCCAGCATTTT	CASSPRQGNQPQHF